The 22 T cell receptor beta chains listed next were all sequenced from one sample in a study of T cells in Graves' hyperthyroidism and ophthalmopathy. Using RNA transcripts as the source, TCR beta CDR3 regions were amplified. First-round RT-PCR of the TCR CDR3 relied on the HTBI primer set. TCRdb re-analysed the multiplex PCR reads in MiXCR, keeping a single row per CDR3 protein. The sample has fewer than 450,000 distinct CDR3 sequences; roughly 15% are singletons. The source material was blood. All receptors derive from an older woman with Graves' ophthalmopathy.

This clonotype appeared many times. This chain joins TRBV2 and TRBJ1-1; 9 positions agree with TRBD1. In germline, CDR1 is SNHLY, CDR2 FYNNEI. The CDR3 loop spans 14 amino acids. V was pared by 6 bases and J by 4 bases, with 6 bases of the junction left unmatched. The CDR3 DNA is TGTGCCAGCAGCTTACAGGGGGCGTTCACTGAAGCTTTCTTT. Amino acids: CASSLQGAFTEAFF.

The chain carries TRBV27 and TRBJ2-2; 16 bases line up with TRBD2. J lost 3 bases, V lost 5 bases, and 12 bases had no gene match. CDR3 length: 20 amino acids. Germline assignment: CDR1 MNHEY and CDR2 SMNVEV (reference sequence). The DNA of the CDR3 is TGTGCCAGCAGTGTAACCGGGACTAGCGGGAGGGCCGGGTACACCGGGGAGCTGTTTTTT. Residues: CASSVTGTSGRAGYTGELFF.

This clonotype was recorded many times. The V call is TRBV2, the J call TRBJ2-1; D may correspond to TRBD1 or TRBD2 (5 bases each). The V gene lost 2 bases and the J gene lost 8 bases, with 19 bases spanning the gap. The germline gives CDR1 SNHLY, CDR2 FYNNEI. The CDR3 contains 16 residues. This chain's CDR3 is CASSELGLTRGHEQFF. As DNA, the CDR3 is TGTGCCAGCAGTGAACTGGGGCTCACCCGGGGCCATGAGCAGTTCTTC.

This clonotype was picked up many times. The chain carries TRBV5-5 and TRBJ2-7; weak D call: TRBD1 (5 bases). This CDR3 has 15 amino acids. The V gene's germline CDR1 is SGHKS and CDR2 YYEKEE (reference sequence). V was shortened by 3 bases and J by 0 bases, with 13 bases between the two germline ends. In nucleotides, the CDR3 is TGTGCCAGCAGCTCCTCGGCGACAGTCTCCTACGAGCAGTACTTC. Translating gives CASSSSATVSYEQYF.

This clonotype came up many times. DNA of the CDR3: TGCAGTGCTAGAGATGCGGCTAGCGGGGTTTACGAGCAGTACTTC. Protein sequence: CSARDAASGVYEQYF. The rearrangement uses TRBV20-1 and TRBJ2-7; TRBD2 matches at 9 bases. Unmatched junction bases numbered 7, after V lost 0 bases and J lost 4 bases. The germline V gene encodes CDR1 DFQATT and CDR2 SNEGSKA (reference sequence). This CDR3 has 15 amino acids.

For the CDR3, the DNA is TGTGCCAGCAGTACTATAACTAGCGAGTACAATGAGCAGTTCTTC. Translated: CASSTITSEYNEQFF. The chain joins TRBV5-6 to TRBJ2-1; TRBD2 aligns across 7 bases. V lost 5 bases to trimming and J lost 4 bases; unmatched junction nucleotides: 9. Germline assignment: CDR1 SGHDT and CDR2 YYEEEE. The CDR3 extends over 15 amino acids.

At least ten counts were recorded for this clonotype. V gene TRBV5-6 combines with J gene TRBJ2-3; D is unresolved. Germline CDR1 reads SGHDT; CDR2 reads YYEEEE. This CDR3 is built from 15 residues. V was clipped by 6 bases and J by 1 base, with 15 bases between them. In DNA, the CDR3 is TGTGCCAGCACCGGAGACATCTCTGGCACAGATACGCAGTATTTT. Translated, it gives CASTGDISGTDTQYF.

At least ten counts were recorded for this clonotype. The chain links TRBV27 to TRBJ2-1; D unclear. Trimming took 4 bases from V and 2 from J, leaving 15 bases between them. Germline values: CDR1 MNHEY, CDR2 SMNVEV (reference sequence). This CDR3 has 16 amino acids. The DNA of the CDR3 is TGTGCCAGCAGTTCCCCCTCTCTAAGCGCCTACAATGAGCAGTTCTTC. It specifies CASSSPSLSAYNEQFF.

This clonotype was counted at least ten times. The chain joins TRBV6-2 or TRBV6-3 to TRBJ2-1, with 8 bases identical to TRBD2. V dropped 4 bases and J dropped 6; count of bases not matched to a gene: 11. CDR3 length: 16 residues. Germline CDR1 is MNHEY and CDR2 is SVGEGT. CDR3 sequence reads: CASSSPGTRGGNEQFF. The DNA for the CDR3 is TGTGCCAGCAGTTCCCCCGGGACTAGAGGGGGCAATGAGCAGTTCTTC.

CDR3 coding DNA: TGTGCCAGTAGTATAGTAGGGGGCGGCAGCAATCAGCCCCAGCATTTT. Protein product: CASSIVGGGSNQPQHF. The chain is built from TRBV19 and TRBJ1-5; 7 nucleotides match TRBD1. This CDR3 region has 16 residues. Germline V gene data show CDR1 as LNHDA and CDR2 as SQIVND (reference sequence). V gave up 1 base and J gave up 1 base; unmatched junction bases: 4.

This rearrangement joins TRBV20-1 to TRBJ2-1, with TRBD2 identical over 10 bases. CDR1 and CDR2 (germline): DFQATT, SNEGSKA (reference sequence). The CDR3 spans 14 residues. The trim removed 3 bases at V and 10 bases at J, leaving 9 bases unmatched. The CDR3 DNA follows: TGCAGTGCTAGTGAGGCTAGCGGGAGTGGGGAGCAGTTCTTC. This gives the protein CSASEASGSGEQFF.

This clonotype was found many times. V and J are TRBV20-1 and TRBJ2-5; no firm D call. V was cut by 5 bases and J by 4 bases, with 14 bases left in between. The CDR3 totals 13 residues. Germline CDR1 is DFQATT and CDR2 is SNEGSKA (reference sequence). The chain's CDR3 is CSAPNYVGETQYF. The DNA for the CDR3 is TGCAGTGCTCCAAACTATGTCGGAGAGACCCAGTACTTC.

This clonotype was detected ten times or more. The genes are TRBV7-9 and TRBJ2-7; D gene unclear. Germline-derived CDR1 and CDR2 are SEHNR and FQNEAQ (reference sequence). This CDR3 contains 14 residues. V was cut by 5 bases and J by 2 bases, with 13 bases left in between. CDR3 in DNA: TGTGCCAGCAGCGCCGTTAGCTGGCCCTACGAGCAGTACTTC. This translates into CASSAVSWPYEQYF.

This clonotype was observed a few times. The V call is TRBV4-2, the J call TRBJ1-1; a possible D gene is TRBD1 (5 bases). This CDR3 spans 16 amino acids. Germline V gives CDR1 LGHNA, CDR2 YNFKEQ. V was trimmed by 1 base and J by 1 base, leaving 13 bases between them. The CDR3 spells CASSQGDGGSNTEAFF. The CDR3 nucleotides read TGTGCCAGCAGCCAAGGAGACGGGGGTTCGAACACTGAAGCTTTCTTT.

The V and J genes are TRBV27 and TRBJ2-1; D is uncertain. The V end was cut by 8 bases, the J end by 6 bases, with 14 bases between. The germline gives CDR1 MNHEY, CDR2 SMNVEV (reference sequence). This CDR3 comprises 13 residues. The CDR3 sequence is CASLSLTGNEQFF. The CDR3 region has the DNA TGTGCCAGCCTCTCTCTGACGGGCAATGAGCAGTTCTTC.

This clonotype appeared many times. V is TRBV12-3 or TRBV12-4 and J is TRBJ1-1; D is unclear. CDR3 length equals 16 residues. The V and J ends lost 5 bases and 4 bases respectively, with 20 bases between them. The CDR3 loop reads CASSPTGGGRGTEAFF. CDR3 coding DNA: TGTGCCAGCAGTCCAACCGGAGGAGGGCGGGGCACTGAAGCTTTCTTT.

V is TRBV5-1 and J is TRBJ1-4; maybe TRBD1 (6 bases). This CDR3 comprises 15 residues. V dropped 0 bases and J dropped 7 bases, with 13 bases sitting between them. CDR1 and CDR2 from the germline V gene are SGHRS and YFSETQ. In nucleotides, the CDR3 is TGCGCCAGCAGCTTGGGAGGGGGAGTCCCTGAAAAACTGTTTTTT. Its protein is CASSLGGGVPEKLFF.

This clonotype was seen repeatedly, ten times or more. The J gene is TRBJ2-7, the V gene TRBV2; 8 nucleotides match TRBD1. The V gene end was trimmed by 3 bases and the J gene end by 6 bases; junction bases not matched to a gene: 7. The CDR3 runs to 14 residues. Germline values: CDR1 SNHLY, CDR2 FYNNEI. CDR3 residues: CASSEVRGRFEQYF. CDR3 coding DNA: TGTGCCAGCAGTGAGGTCAGGGGGCGTTTCGAGCAGTACTTC.

This clonotype was detected many times. The chain carries TRBV6-1 and TRBJ1-5, with a possible D match to TRBD1 (6 bases). Germline CDR1 reads MNHNS; CDR2 reads SASEGT. Trimming stripped 10 bases from V and 3 bases from J, with 16 bases between. This CDR3 comprises 14 residues. CDR3 sequence reads: CATTPGANNQPQHF. The CDR3, as DNA: TGTGCCACAACCCCAGGGGCCAACAATCAGCCCCAGCATTTT.

This clonotype was detected ten times or more. The rearrangement uses TRBV18 and TRBJ2-7; perhaps TRBD1 as D (6 bases). Trimming left V 2 bases short and J 5 bases short, with 10 bases between. CDR3 length: 13 residues. CDR1 KGHSH and CDR2 LQKENI come from the germline V gene. The CDR3 protein is CASSPSRGDEQYF. CDR3 coding DNA: TGTGCCAGCTCACCAAGCAGGGGCGACGAGCAGTACTTC.

V and J are TRBV3-1 and TRBJ2-5, with 9 bases fitting TRBD1. The CDR3 has 15 amino acids. The ends lost 2 bases at V and 3 bases at J; junction bases unmatched: 4. Germline CDR1 is LGHDT and CDR2 is YNNKEL (reference sequence). CDR3 region: CASSQNRGRKETQYF. DNA of the CDR3: TGTGCCAGCAGCCAAAACAGGGGGCGCAAAGAGACCCAGTACTTC.

The chain joins TRBV19 to TRBJ2-4; no clear D. The CDR3 has 15 residues. Germline V CDR1 and CDR2: LNHDA, SQIVND (reference sequence). Trimming stripped 5 bases from V and 0 bases from J, with 11 bases between. CDR3 loop: CASSFRSEAKNIQYF. CDR3 nucleotides: TGTGCCAGTAGTTTCAGGAGCGAAGCCAAAAACATTCAGTACTTC.